The clone carrying this TCR beta chain was seen only once. Its matching antigen is unknown. V was clipped by 4 bases and J by 0 bases, with 10 bases between them. The germline CDR1 and CDR2 sequences are MNHNY and SVGAGI (reference sequence). CDR3 length equals 14 residues. This entry belongs to a study of cytotoxic CD8 clonotypes in ibrutinib-treated CLL. Profiling relied on immunoSEQ multiplex PCR, and the TCRdb table lists in-frame clones only, not all of them. Of 35,000 to 45,000 clones listed, 60% to 80% are singletons. Findings and limits, study-wide: The clonality rise at ibrutinib response reflected private clonotype expansion. Before falling back toward baseline at progression, clonality had risen at the time of ibrutinib response. The study found baseline clonality above age-matched healthy donors, tracking circulating CD8+ T-cell counts.

This material consisted of PBMCs, taken at disease progression, from a patient treated with ibrutinib. J is TRBJ2-7 and V is TRBV6-6, with D possibly called TRBD1 or TRBD2 (5 bases each). This TCR derives from a human donor with chronic lymphocytic leukemia. Here the CDR3 reads CASSLSGTSYEQYF. CDR3 coding DNA: TGTGCCAGCAGTTTGTCGGGGACCTCCTACGAGCAGTACTTC.